Presented here are 9 T cell receptor beta chains from one specimen sequenced in a study of blood T cell repertoires in COVID-19. The protocol was immunoSEQ multiplex PCR, while the TCRdb copy is restricted to in-frame clones and leaves out a portion. The table has 300,000 to 400,000 clones, almost 85% seen once. Sequenced sample: peripheral blood. Receptors were obtained from a human donor in a cohort sampled during active COVID-19.

J is TRBJ2-3 and V is TRBV5-4; D is perhaps TRBD1 (5 bases). Germline V gene sequence: CDR1 SGHNT, CDR2 YYREEE (reference sequence). V lost 5 bases and J 0 bases, leaving 13 bases between the germline ends. This CDR3 region has 15 residues. The CDR3, as DNA: TGTGCCAGCAGTGTGGTGGGGCAAAGCACAGATACGCAGTATTTT. Amino acid sequence: CASSVVGQSTDTQYF.

The V call is TRBV6-1, the J call TRBJ1-5, with D possibly matching TRBD1 (6 bases). The germline V gene encodes CDR1 MNHNS and CDR2 SASEGT. The CDR3 runs 15 residues. V was cut by 0 bases and J by 7 bases, with 13 bases left in between. The CDR3 nucleotides are TGTGCCAGCAGTGAAGCCGGACAGAGGGGACAGCCCCAGCATTTT. It specifies CASSEAGQRGQPQHF.

The J gene is TRBJ1-2, the V gene TRBV5-1; 7 bases agree with TRBD1. The CDR3 length is 13 residues. The ends lost 3 bases at V and 13 bases at J; junction bases unmatched: 12. CDR1 and CDR2 (germline): SGHRS, YFSETQ. CDR3 sequence (DNA): TGCGCCAGCAGCTCAGACAGAGACAGGGTTTGCACCTTC. The encoded protein is CASSSDRDRVCTF.

The CDR3 loop is CAWTSGEKTQYF. In DNA, the CDR3 is TGTGCCTGGACTAGCGGGGAGAAGACCCAGTACTTC. This rearrangement joins TRBV30 to TRBJ2-5, with 9 bases fitting TRBD2. This CDR3 comprises 12 residues. Losses at the gene ends were 4 bases for V and 6 bases for J; bases not matched to a gene: 3. Germline values: CDR1 GTSNPN, CDR2 SVGIG (reference sequence).

V gene TRBV10-2 combines with J gene TRBJ1-2, with D maybe TRBD1 (5 bases). Germline lookup yields CDR1 WSHSY and CDR2 SAAADI. Between the trimmed V and J ends, which lost 2 bases and 4 bases, there was a span of 8 bases. CDR3 size: 13 residues. In DNA form, the CDR3 reads TGCGCCAGCAGTGAGATGGGACTCTATGGCTACACCTTC. Amino acid sequence: CASSEMGLYGYTF.

The chain recombines TRBV30 with TRBJ2-2; 13 nucleotides agree with TRBD2. Germline values: CDR1 GTSNPN, CDR2 SVGIG (reference sequence). V dropped 7 bases and J dropped 4; count of bases not matched to a gene: 15. This CDR3 is 18 amino acids long. The CDR3 DNA follows: TGTGCCTCCCCTTTGACTAGCGGGGGGTCATTATCCACCGGGGAGCTGTTTTTT. Amino acids: CASPLTSGGSLSTGELFF.

This clone was recorded a few times. The chain couples TRBV2 to TRBJ1-5; no firm D call. Per germline, CDR1 SNHLY and CDR2 FYNNEI. The CDR3 loop spans 15 amino acids. Trimming cost V 6 bases and J 0 bases, with 12 bases left between them. The CDR3 sequence is CASRTEIYSNQPQHF. As DNA, the CDR3 is TGTGCCAGCAGGACTGAAATCTATAGCAATCAGCCCCAGCATTTT.

The sample holds a few counts of this clone. V gene TRBV5-1 combines with J gene TRBJ1-2, with D tentatively TRBD1 (6 bases). The V end lost 6 bases, the J end lost 3 bases, and 12 bases lay between the germline ends. The germline CDR1 and CDR2 sequences are SGHRS and YFSETQ. The CDR3 contains 13 residues. CDR3 nucleotides: TGCGCCAGCACCCTATCAGGGGACTATGGCTACACCTTC. Residues: CASTLSGDYGYTF.

This chain connects TRBV24-1 to TRBJ2-1; D not certain. There are 12 residues in the CDR3. Germline V gene data show CDR1 as KGHDR and CDR2 as SFDVKD. V was shortened by 10 bases and J by 4 bases, with 10 bases between the two germline ends. The CDR3 DNA is TGTGCCACTACATCCAGTTACAATGAGCAGTTCTTC. Its translation is CATTSSYNEQFF.